This TCR beta chain derives from a study of glioma-infiltrating T cells after dendritic cell vaccination (dated by TCRdb to 2015 to 2016). For the wider study: The cohort comprised 15 or so glioblastoma patients from Phase I and II dendritic cell vaccination trials, 9 newly diagnosed and 6 with recurrent disease. Patients received autologous tumor lysate-pulsed dendritic cell vaccination between about 2003 and 2013. The vaccine consisted of monocyte-derived dendritic cells cultured seven to eight days with IL-4 and GM-CSF, then pulsed overnight with autologous tumor lysate. Each patient got three intradermal injections of the dendritic cell vaccine, spaced at biweekly intervals, in the arm below the axilla. In glioblastoma patients vaccinated with dendritic cells, deep sequencing of TCR beta CDR3 regions served to measure the amount of tumor-infiltrating lymphocytes and to compare repertoires between tumor and blood. Survival after dendritic cell vaccination was correlated with TCR sequencing metrics such as TIL content and the overlap between tumor and blood repertoires. Summary of the overall study and its limitations: TCR clonality showed no direct relationship with survival, which suggests that a diverse polyclonal response may matter. The three-group TCR overlap response model was described as speculative and requiring prospective validation. The cohort was small and heterogeneous, and full blood and tumor sets were available for few patients, with initial-recurrent tumor pairs available for even fewer patients. Higher estimated pretreatment TIL content predicted longer time to progression and overall survival after dendritic cell vaccination.

Worth noting for this clone: No cognate antigen has been identified for it. Base qualities are missing; no much larger clone stands one base away.

The time point label, as the study defines it: after dendritic cell vaccination, including at tumor progression/relapse. Selection of patients required sufficient residual fresh-frozen tumor tissue and over two years of available survival data. None of the glioblastoma patients carried an isocitrate dehydrogenase mutation, although molecular status otherwise varied. PBMC collection took place before vaccination, two weeks after the third vaccination, and at tumor progression if progression occurred. Genomic DNA was extracted with the Qiagen DNeasy Blood extraction Kit. The germline V gene sets CDR1 to SGHRS and CDR2 to YFSETQ. V loses 5 bases at its end and J loses 2 bases; junction bases beyond the gene matches: 9. CDR3 length: 15 amino acids, cysteine to phenylalanine. The retained sequence is limited to the CDR3, 45 bases, with the frame set at the first base. TCRB CDR3 regions were amplified from roughly 1.8 ug genomic DNA, or all available DNA if less, using the immunoSEQ assay. The multiplex PCR employed 60 forward primers targeting TCR V beta segments and 13 reverse primers targeting J beta segments. Synthetic control templates were spiked into each sample at limiting dilution to estimate reads per starting template. Sequencing produced 87 bp reads on the Illumina HiSeq System. The paper's data handling went like this. PCR and sequencing errors were removed by merging closely related sequences with a nearest neighbor algorithm. TCR overlap was defined as the percentage of unique tumor TCR beta sequences that were also present in the same patient's peripheral blood. Not all clones reach the TCRdb copy of this immuneACCESS table, which keeps in-frame sequences only. Checked studies attribute under half of the gap to unresolved V genes and leave the rest unexplained. That table is the source of V, J and clone size, and D and trimming were worked out from the DNA. Present in this sample are 75,000 to 95,000 clones, roughly 77% of which were seen just once. 2% to 2.5% of the sample rests with the top ten.

This chain is built from TRBV5-1 and TRBJ2-5; TRBD1 fits 7 bases in the junction. The sequence was obtained from a human donor with glioblastoma. Sequenced material: blood, taken after dendritic cell vaccination. DNA sequence: TGCGCCAGCAGGCCTGGACAGGCCTTACAAGAGACCCAGTACTTC. It codes for CASRPGQALQETQYF.